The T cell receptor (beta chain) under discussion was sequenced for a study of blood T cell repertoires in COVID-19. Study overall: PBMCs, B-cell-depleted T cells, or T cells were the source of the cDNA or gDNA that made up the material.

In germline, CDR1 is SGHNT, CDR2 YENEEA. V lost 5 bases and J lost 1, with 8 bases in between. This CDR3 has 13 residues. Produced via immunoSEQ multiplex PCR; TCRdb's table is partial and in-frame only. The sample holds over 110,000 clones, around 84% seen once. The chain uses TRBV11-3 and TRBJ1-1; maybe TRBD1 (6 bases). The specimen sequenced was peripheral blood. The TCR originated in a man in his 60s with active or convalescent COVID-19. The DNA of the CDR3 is TGTGCCAGCAGCACGACAGGGAACACTGAAGCTTTCTTT. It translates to CASSTTGNTEAFF.